This is a list of T cell receptor beta chains from one sample in a study of T cells after yellow fever vaccination. From the 5' RACE reads, TCRdb called clonotypes with MiXCR, one entry per CDR3 protein. This table holds around 310,000 distinct CDR3 sequences, roughly 9.4% found once. Sequencing was performed on PBMCs, taken on the day of the first yellow fever vaccination. The source of these receptors is a man in his late teens or twenties who received the YFV17D yellow fever vaccine. Each CDR3 is given with its conserved first and last residue. Fields, in order: clone size, D gene, J gene, V gene, CDR3 protein, CDR3 DNA. D genes are given only for firm matches. The size entry is marked missing in some rows and otherwise reads once, few, many or a size class.

- TRBD2 TRBJ2-3 TRBV5-1 CASGRWGGKGDTQYF TGCGCCAGCGGCCGGTGGGGGGGAAAGGGAGATACGCAGTATTTT
many TRBD1 TRBJ1-6 TRBV4-2 CASSQNPQGMAYSPLHF TGTGCCAGCAGCCAAAACCCACAGGGGATGGCTTATTCACCCCTCCACTTT
few - TRBJ1-5 TRBV12-3/TRBV12-4 CASSFNPGRPQHF TGTGCCAGCAGTTTCAACCCGGGACGGCCCCAGCATTTT
- TRBD2 TRBJ2-1 TRBV2 CASRGNSGGTYNEQFF TGTGCCAGCAGAGGGAACAGCGGGGGGACCTACAATGAGCAGTTCTTC
few TRBD2 TRBJ2-3 TRBV5-1 CASVLAGESTDTQYF TGCGCCAGCGTATTAGCGGGGGAAAGCACAGATACGCAGTATTTT
- TRBD2 TRBJ2-1 TRBV9 CASSVGPGGAYNEQFF TGTGCCAGCAGCGTAGGACCCGGGGGGGCGTACAATGAGCAGTTCTTC
few TRBD1 TRBJ1-2 TRBV5-1 CASSRRGQGFNYGYTF TGCGCCAGCAGCCGCCGGGGACAGGGTTTTAACTATGGCTACACCTTC
many TRBD2 TRBJ2-7 TRBV6-1 CASRSVMGGNYEQYF TGTGCCAGCAGGAGCGTGATGGGAGGGAACTACGAGCAGTACTTC
- - TRBJ2-1 TRBV2 CASSEWAGSSYNEQFF TGTGCCAGCAGTGAATGGGCGGGGAGCTCCTACAATGAGCAGTTCTTC
few - TRBJ1-3 TRBV20-1 CSASAGSIASGNTIYF TGCAGTGCTAGTGCTGGTTCCATCGCCTCTGGAAACACCATATATTTT
many - TRBJ1-6 TRBV7-9 CASSLRRSSYNSPLHF TGTGCCAGCAGCTTACGGAGAAGCTCCTATAATTCACCCCTCCACTTT
few - TRBJ1-2 TRBV4-1 CASSQVRLFNDGYTF TGCGCCAGCAGCCAAGTGCGCCTGTTCAATGATGGCTACACCTTC
few - TRBJ2-6 TRBV11-2 CASSPTGPPISGANVLTF TGTGCCAGCAGCCCCACAGGGCCCCCCATCTCTGGGGCCAACGTCCTGACTTTC
few TRBD1 TRBJ1-5 TRBV5-1 CASSPETGGNQPQHF TGCGCCAGCAGCCCTGAGACAGGGGGCAATCAGCCCCAGCATTTT
- - TRBJ2-3 TRBV20-1 CSASGTVLTDTQYF TGCAGTGCTTCCGGGACTGTCCTCACAGATACGCAGTATTTT
many - TRBJ1-2 TRBV5-4 CASRPHALPGYTF TGTGCCAGCAGGCCGCACGCGCTTCCTGGCTACACCTTC
few - TRBJ2-5 TRBV7-7 CASSLAPGLDETQYF TGTGCCAGCAGCTTAGCGCCGGGACTGGACGAGACCCAGTACTTC
- - TRBJ2-2 TRBV6-1 CASSTGWGDGELFF TGTGCCAGCTCGACAGGCTGGGGCGACGGGGAGCTGTTTTTT
- - TRBJ1-4 TRBV29-1 CSVPGLGNEKLFF TGCAGCGTTCCGGGGCTCGGCAATGAAAAACTGTTTTTT
few - TRBJ1-2 TRBV5-1 CASSLAGAGGYGYTF TGCGCCAGCAGCTTAGCGGGGGCCGGTGGCTATGGCTACACCTTC
- - TRBJ2-2 TRBV10-1 CASSDGSFTGELFF TGCGCCAGCAGTGACGGCAGCTTCACCGGGGAGCTGTTTTTT
- - TRBJ2-4 TRBV29-1 CSVDGAGGKNIQYF TGCAGCGTTGACGGGGCGGGCGGTAAAAACATTCAGTACTTC
few - TRBJ1-1 TRBV6-2/TRBV6-3 CASSYQDENTEAFF TGTGCCAGCAGTTACCAGGACGAGAACACTGAAGCTTTCTTT
few - TRBJ1-2 TRBV6-1 CASNQEGRDYGYTF TGTGCCAGCAACCAGGAGGGGAGGGACTATGGCTACACCTTC
- TRBD1 TRBJ2-7 TRBV6-6 CASRDRAHEQYF TGTGCCAGCAGGGACAGGGCCCACGAGCAGTACTTC
- TRBD2 TRBJ2-3 TRBV5-4 CASSPRGGLDTQYF TGTGCCAGCAGCCCCCGGGGGGGCTTAGATACGCAGTATTTT
- - TRBJ2-6 TRBV19 CASKDGANVLTF TGTGCCAGTAAGGATGGGGCCAACGTCCTGACTTTC
- TRBD2 TRBJ2-3 TRBV12-3/TRBV12-4 CASSVLAGGLDTQYF TGTGCCAGCAGCGTTCTAGCGGGGGGTTTGGATACGCAGTATTTT
few - TRBJ2-7 TRBV20-1 CSALRRAGAPYEQYF TGCAGTGCCTTACGCCGCGCAGGGGCCCCCTACGAGCAGTACTTC
many - TRBJ1-1 TRBV20-1 CSARRGHMNTEAFF TGCAGTGCTCGAAGGGGCCACATGAACACTGAAGCTTTCTTT
few - TRBJ1-1 TRBV7-2 CASSHDTLNTEAFF TGTGCCAGCAGCCACGACACCCTGAACACTGAAGCTTTCTTT
many - TRBJ1-6 TRBV29-1 CSVGADRNSPLHF TGCAGCGTGGGGGCAGATAGAAATTCACCCCTCCACTTT
few TRBD2 TRBJ2-3 TRBV5-6 CASSWEGRTSTDTQYF TGTGCCAGCAGCTGGGAGGGCAGGACTAGCACAGATACGCAGTATTTT
few - TRBJ2-2 TRBV24-1 CATRVWQGKTGELFF TGTGCCACCAGGGTCTGGCAGGGGAAGACCGGGGAGCTGTTTTTT
many - TRBJ2-5 TRBV18 CASSPSGRETQYF TGTGCCAGCTCACCTTCGGGACGAGAGACCCAGTACTTC